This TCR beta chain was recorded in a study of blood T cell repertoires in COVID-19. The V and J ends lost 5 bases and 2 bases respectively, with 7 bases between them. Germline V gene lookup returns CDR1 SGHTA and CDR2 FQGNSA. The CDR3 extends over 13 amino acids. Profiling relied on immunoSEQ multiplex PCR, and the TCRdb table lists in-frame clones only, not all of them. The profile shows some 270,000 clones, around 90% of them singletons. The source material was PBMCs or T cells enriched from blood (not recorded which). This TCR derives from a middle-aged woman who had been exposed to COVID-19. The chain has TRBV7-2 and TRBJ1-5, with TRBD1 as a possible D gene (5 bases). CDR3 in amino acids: CASSPGRNQPQHF. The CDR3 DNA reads TGTGCCAGCAGCCCAGGGCGCAATCAGCCCCAGCATTTT.